Listed below are T cell receptor beta chains from one sample, sequenced in a study of blood T cells in healthy people across ages. TCRdb reprocessed the 5' RACE reads via MiXCR and lists one record per CDR3 protein. This table has about 540,000 distinct CDR3 sequences, approximately 25% appearing once. These sequences were also reported in another study, on T cells of mothers and their children.

The sequencing input was blood. These TCRs come from a boy aged 5-17 years in good health. The CDR3 runs from the conserved cysteine through the conserved F or W. D genes are given only for firm matches. Rows give clone size only sometimes, using once, few, many, or a class for an expanded clone.

TRBJ2-3 TRBV11-3 few TRBD1 TGTGCCAGCAGCTTAGGGACAGGGGGATCCGGAGATACGCAGTATTTT CASSLGTGGSGDTQYF
TRBJ2-2 TRBV7-2 few . TGTGCCAGCAGCTTTCCCCCTGCGAACACCGGGGAGCTGTTTTTT CASSFPPANTGELFF
TRBJ2-7 TRBV20-1 . TRBD1 TGCAGTGCTAGATTCACTCATTCCGGGACAGGGATTCCCTACGAGCAGTACTTC CSARFTHSGTGIPYEQYF
TRBJ2-3 TRBV28 . TRBD2 TGTGCCAGCACGACTAGCGGTCACACAGATACGCAGTATTTT CASTTSGHTDTQYF
TRBJ2-1 TRBV28 . TRBD2 TGTGCCAGCAGCTCTATAGCGGGAGGGCCGGCCAATGAGCAGTTCTTC CASSSIAGGPANEQFF
TRBJ1-2 TRBV11-2 . . TGTGCCAGCAGCTTCGTACAGGAGGGGGGCTACACCTTC CASSFVQEGGYTF
TRBJ1-5 TRBV6-2/TRBV6-3 . . TGTGCCAGCAGTTACTACAGGTTCGGGACTCAGCCCCGGCATTTT CASSYYRFGTQPRHF
TRBJ1-2 TRBV7-2 . . TGTGCCAGCAGCTTAGGATCCGGAACAGGGAATAACTATGGCTACACCTTC CASSLGSGTGNNYGYTF
TRBJ2-5 TRBV12-3/TRBV12-4 few . TGTGCCAGCTCTGGGGGCATGCAAGAGACCCAGTACTTC CASSGGMQETQYF
TRBJ2-1 TRBV14 . . TGTGCCAGCAGCCAAGATTGGCAGGGTTACAATGAGCAGTTCTTC CASSQDWQGYNEQFF
TRBJ2-5 TRBV28 . . TGTGCCAGCAGAGGGGGACAACAAGAGACCCAGTACTTC CASRGGQQETQYF
TRBJ2-5 TRBV7-9 few . TGTGCCAGCAGCTCCCTGGGCAGTCCCCGTGAGACCCAGTACTTC CASSSLGSPRETQYF
TRBJ2-1 TRBV7-9 . . TGTGCCAGCAGCCCCCGGACGGCGAGCAATGAGCAGTTCTTC CASSPRTASNEQFF
TRBJ2-5 TRBV4-3 few TRBD2 TGCGCCAGCAGCCAAGATGGCAGCGGGAGGGCCCAAGAGACCCAGTACTTC CASSQDGSGRAQETQYF
TRBJ1-4 TRBV6-5 few . TGTGCCAGCAGTTACAGTGGAGGGTTGGGCGAAAAACTGTTTTTT CASSYSGGLGEKLFF
TRBJ2-6 TRBV28 few . TGTGCCAGCAGTCCCGGCCTCTCTGGGGCCAACGTCCTGACTTTC CASSPGLSGANVLTF
TRBJ2-2 TRBV12-3/TRBV12-4 . TRBD2 TGTGCCAGCAGATTAGCGGGGGGGCTGATCGACACCGGGGAGCTGTTTTTT CASRLAGGLIDTGELFF
TRBJ2-5 TRBV4-3 . . TGCGCCAGCAGCCAAGGAGGGTTCGAGACCCAGTACTTC CASSQGGFETQYF
TRBJ2-3 TRBV6-4 . . TGTGCCAGCAGTGAATCAGGGCCCACAGATACGCAGTATTTT CASSESGPTDTQYF
TRBJ1-1 TRBV7-8 few . TGTGCCAGCAGCTACGGCAGGGTGGGGACTGAAGCTTTCTTT CASSYGRVGTEAFF
TRBJ2-3 TRBV15 . TRBD2 TGTGCCACCAGCAGAGGCCCGACTAGCGGGAGCACAGATACGCAGTATTTT CATSRGPTSGSTDTQYF
TRBJ2-3 TRBV28 . . TGTGCCAGCAGTTTATCGCGGACAGCCAGCACAGATACGCAGTATTTT CASSLSRTASTDTQYF
TRBJ2-7 TRBV28 many . TGTGCCAGCAGTTTAACCCCTTACGAGCAGTACTTC CASSLTPYEQYF
TRBJ1-1 TRBV20-1 many . TGCAGTGCTAGAGTCACAGGGAACACTGAAGCTTTCTTT CSARVTGNTEAFF
TRBJ1-2 TRBV14 few . TGTGCCAGCAGCCCCTGGGGGGCAGGCGGTAACTATGGCTACACCTTC CASSPWGAGGNYGYTF
TRBJ2-3 TRBV6-5 . TRBD2 TGTGCCAGCAAAGGAGCGGGAGGGGCCACAGATACGCAGTATTTT CASKGAGGATDTQYF
TRBJ1-1 TRBV20-1 . . TGCAGTGCCCCTATGGGGGCACTGAACACTGAAGCTTTCTTT CSAPMGALNTEAFF
TRBJ2-7 TRBV29-1 few . TGCAGCGGGGGAGGGGGGTTAGAGTACGAGCAGTACTTC CSGGGGLEYEQYF
TRBJ2-5 TRBV6-1 few TRBD2 TGTGCCAGCAGTCCCCTCACTAGCGGGGGGGCAACGGAGACCCAGTACTTC CASSPLTSGGATETQYF
TRBJ1-6 TRBV6-5 few TRBD1 TGTGCCAGCAGTTCCCGCTACTCTCCGGGACAGGCGAATTCACCCCTCCACTTT CASSSRYSPGQANSPLHF
TRBJ2-7 TRBV12-3/TRBV12-4 few TRBD1 TGTGCCAGCAGTGACAAGTGGACGGACAGGGGGCGATTCAGCGAGCAGTACTTC CASSDKWTDRGRFSEQYF
TRBJ2-5 TRBV12-3/TRBV12-4 . . TGTGCCAGCAGTTTAGCTTCCGAGCTAGCTAAGCAGTACTTC CASSLASELAKQYF
TRBJ2-2 TRBV28 . TRBD2 TGTGCCAGCAGCTCCCTCGGGGGGGCCGAATTTGTGACCGGGGAGCTGTTTTTT CASSSLGGAEFVTGELFF
TRBJ1-2 TRBV29-1 . . TGCAGCGGGGACACCACTAACTATGGCTACACCTTC CSGDTTNYGYTF
TRBJ2-7 TRBV7-2 . TRBD2 TGTGCCAGCACTGGTAGCGGGAGGATCGAGCAGTACTTC CASTGSGRIEQYF
TRBJ2-1 TRBV20-1 few . TGCAGTGCTACCACACTAGTCAATGAGCAGTTCTTC CSATTLVNEQFF
TRBJ2-7 TRBV27 few TRBD1 TGTGCCAGCAGTTTCGGGACAGGGGGAAGGTACGAGCAGTACTTC CASSFGTGGRYEQYF
TRBJ2-1 TRBV6-5 . TRBD1 TGTGCCAGCAGTTACTCTGGGGGACAGGGGGCGTCTGAGCAGTTCTTC CASSYSGGQGASEQFF
TRBJ2-2 TRBV30 few TRBD2 TGTGCCTGGAGACGGGGGGGCGGAAACACCGGGGAGCTGTTTTTT CAWRRGGGNTGELFF
TRBJ1-4 TRBV12-3/TRBV12-4 . . TGTGCCAGCAGTCTCGCCAGGGGTGGTAATGAAAAACTGTTTTTT CASSLARGGNEKLFF
TRBJ2-7 TRBV28 few TRBD1 TGTGCCAGCAGGTCTTCGGGACAGGCAGTTTACGAGCAGTACTTC CASRSSGQAVYEQYF
TRBJ2-1 TRBV24-1 many TRBD1 TGTGCCACCAGTGATTTGGCCGGTCAGGGGGTCGAGAATGAGCAGTTCTTC CATSDLAGQGVENEQFF
TRBJ2-7 TRBV7-2 few TRBD2 TGTGCCAGCAGCGGTAATATAGCGGGAGGGAGCTCCTACGAGCAGTACTTC CASSGNIAGGSSYEQYF
TRBJ1-4 TRBV6-4 once . TGTGCCAGCAGCGTTATCGGGGGTACTAATGAAAAACTGTTTTTT CASSVIGGTNEKLFF
TRBJ1-5 TRBV12-3/TRBV12-4 few TRBD1 TGTGCCAGCAGCCCACAGGGGGTGCCCCAGCATTTT CASSPQGVPQHF
TRBJ2-5 TRBV20-1 . . TGCAGTGCTGCCGGGGGGCTTCAAGAGACCCAGTACTTC CSAAGGLQETQYF
TRBJ2-4 TRBV12-3/TRBV12-4 . TRBD1 TGTGCCAGCAGTGTCCACCCGACAGGGGCACAAATCATTCAGTACTTC CASSVHPTGAQIIQYF
TRBJ2-5 TRBV2 few TRBD1 TGTGCCAGCAGTCGACAGGGTCGGACCACGTACCAAGAGACCCAGTACTTC CASSRQGRTTYQETQYF
TRBJ2-5 TRBV7-6 . . TGTGCCAGCAGCCGCTCCGGGACTTTCAGGGGGCAGTACTTC CASSRSGTFRGQYF